A selection of T cell receptor beta chains follows, all from one sample in a study of blood T cell repertoires in COVID-19. Produced via immunoSEQ multiplex PCR; TCRdb's table is partial and in-frame only. The sample lists about 69,000 clones, 85% occurring once. The sample taken for sequencing was peripheral blood. Receptors originate from an elderly man with acute or convalescent COVID-19. Each CDR3 is given with its conserved first and last residue. D genes are given only for firm matches. Clone size is not always given. Where it is, it says once, few, many or a class for expanded clones.

clone_size,v_call,j_call,d_call,cdr3_nt,cdr3_aa
NA,TRBV30,TRBJ1-2,TRBD1,TGTGCCTGGAGTGCCCAGGGGGCAGGGTATGGCTACACCTTC,CAWSAQGAGYGYTF
NA,TRBV3-1/TRBV3-2,TRBJ2-2,TRBD2,TGTGCCAGCAGCCAAACGGTACTAGCGGACCGAACCGGGGAGCTGTTTTTT,CASSQTVLADRTGELFF
NA,TRBV30,TRBJ1-1,TRBD1,TGTGCCTGGAGTGATCTGGGACAGGGAAGCACTGAAGCTTTCTTT,CAWSDLGQGSTEAFF
NA,TRBV7-9,TRBJ1-2,NA,TGTGCCAGCAGTTTTCCCTGGCTAGGGGTTTGTCGGATCTATGGCTACACCTTC,CASSFPWLGVCRIYGYTF
NA,TRBV19,TRBJ1-3,NA,TGTGCCAGTAGTCCACCCCGGGGGTTCCCAAACACCATATATTTT,CASSPPRGFPNTIYF
NA,TRBV4-3,TRBJ2-3,NA,TGCGCCAGCAGCCAATCGTCTAGCACAGATACGCAGTATTTT,CASSQSSSTDTQYF
NA,TRBV30,TRBJ1-2,TRBD1,TGTGCCTGGAGATTCCGGGACAGGGAGAACTATGGCTACACCTTC,CAWRFRDRENYGYTF
NA,TRBV19,TRBJ2-5,TRBD2,TGTGCCAGTAGTGACCGGGGAGGGGAAGGAGAGACCCAGTACTTC,CASSDRGGEGETQYF
NA,TRBV4-1,TRBJ1-6,TRBD1,TGCGCCAGCAGCCTGAGAGGGGGCGATTATAATTCACCCCTCCACTTT,CASSLRGGDYNSPLHF
NA,TRBV20-1,TRBJ2-3,NA,TGCAGTGCAGGCCCTAGTGGTACGCAGTATTTT,CSAGPSGTQYF
NA,TRBV18,TRBJ2-3,NA,TGTGCCAGCTCACCACCGAACCGGGCAGATACGCAGTATTTT,CASSPPNRADTQYF
once,TRBV6-5,TRBJ1-2,NA,TGTGCCAGCAGTCCCCTCCTCGTCAGGGGCGATGGCTACACCTTC,CASSPLLVRGDGYTF
NA,TRBV10-3,TRBJ2-5,TRBD2,TGTGCCATCAGTGAGTCGACGAGCGGGAGGGTGACCCAGTACTTC,CAISESTSGRVTQYF
NA,TRBV11-2,TRBJ2-3,TRBD2,TGTGCCAGCAGCTTAGGCGGGAGGACAGATACGCAGTATTTT,CASSLGGRTDTQYF
few,TRBV28,TRBJ2-7,NA,TGTGCCAGCACCTCGGAAGGCCGGGGCTCCTACGAGCAGTACTTC,CASTSEGRGSYEQYF
NA,TRBV5-1,TRBJ1-6,TRBD1,TGCGCCAGCAGCTCTATTGAACAGGGGGCAAGGTCACCCCTCCACTTT,CASSSIEQGARSPLHF
NA,TRBV12-5,TRBJ1-1,NA,TGTGCTAGTGGGGCGTCCGCGGGACCGACCGCCCACACTGAAGCTTTCTTT,CASGASAGPTAHTEAFF
NA,TRBV12-3/TRBV12-4,TRBJ1-1,NA,TGTGCCAGCAGCCCTAACTTAAACACTGAAGCTTTCTTT,CASSPNLNTEAFF
NA,TRBV5-1,TRBJ2-4,NA,TGCGCCAGCAAGTGGGGGGATGGCAAAAACATTCAGTACTTC,CASKWGDGKNIQYF
NA,TRBV18,TRBJ1-3,NA,TGTGCCAGCTCACCGGATTCGGCGGGAGGAAACACCATATATTTT,CASSPDSAGGNTIYF
NA,TRBV19,TRBJ1-5,TRBD1,TGTGCCAGCCAAATAACCAGGGGGCGGCTTGGAAATAGCAATCAGCCCCAGCATTTT,CASQITRGRLGNSNQPQHF
NA,TRBV24-1,TRBJ1-6,TRBD1,TGTGCCACCAGCGGACAGGATAATTCACCCCTCCACTTT,CATSGQDNSPLHF
once,TRBV19,TRBJ1-1,NA,TGTGCCAGTAGTGGAGAGGGCACTGAAGCTTTCTTT,CASSGEGTEAFF
NA,TRBV7-9,TRBJ1-1,NA,TGTGCCAGCAGCACCAGGGGCGGGACTGAAGCTTTCTTT,CASSTRGGTEAFF
NA,TRBV15,TRBJ2-2,NA,TGTGCCACCAGCAGGCGACAGGTTCCCGGGGAGCTGTTTTTT,CATSRRQVPGELFF
few,TRBV24-1,TRBJ1-2,NA,TGTGCCACCAGTGAGGGGCAATTTAACTATGGCTACACCTTC,CATSEGQFNYGYTF
NA,TRBV2,TRBJ1-1,NA,TGTGCCAGCAGGGGACAACCGAACACTGAAGCTTTCTTT,CASRGQPNTEAFF